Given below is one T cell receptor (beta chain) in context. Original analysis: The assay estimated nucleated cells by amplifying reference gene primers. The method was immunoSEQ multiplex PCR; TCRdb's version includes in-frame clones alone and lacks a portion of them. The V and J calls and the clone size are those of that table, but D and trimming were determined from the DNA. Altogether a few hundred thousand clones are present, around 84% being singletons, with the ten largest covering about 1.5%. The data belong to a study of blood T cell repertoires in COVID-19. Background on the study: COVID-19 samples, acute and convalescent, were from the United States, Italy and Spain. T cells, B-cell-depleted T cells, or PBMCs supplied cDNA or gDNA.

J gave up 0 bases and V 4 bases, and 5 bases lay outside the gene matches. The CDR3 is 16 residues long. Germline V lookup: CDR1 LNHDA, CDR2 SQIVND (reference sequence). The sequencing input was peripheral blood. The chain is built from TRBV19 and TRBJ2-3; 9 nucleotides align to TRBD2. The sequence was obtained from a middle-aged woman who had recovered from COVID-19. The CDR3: CASSNGLALSTDTQYF. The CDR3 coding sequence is TGTGCCAGTAGTAATGGACTAGCGCTTAGCACAGATACGCAGTATTTT. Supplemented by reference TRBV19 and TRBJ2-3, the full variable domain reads DGGITQSPKYLFRKEGQNVTLSCEQNLNHDAMYWYRQDPGQGLRLIYYSQIVNDFQKGDIAEGYSVSREKKESFPLTVTSAQKNPTAFYLCASSNGLALSTDTQYFGPGTRLTVL.